The rows below give T cell receptor beta chains drawn from one sample of a study of T cell responses to AZD1222 COVID-19 vaccine. Sequencing used immunoSEQ multiplex PCR; TCRdb keeps in-frame clones, though not all of them. The sample records about 150,000 clones, just over 90% being singletons. The source material was peripheral blood, sampled on day 0 of AZD1222 vaccination. The receptors were gathered from an adult in good health. CDR3s include the opening cysteine and the closing phenylalanine or tryptophan. The D gene is left open where the match is weak. Size values are once, few and many counts, or a class for expanded clones, and some rows have none.

CDR3nt: TGTGCCAGCAGACAGGGGCTATACTCTGGGGCCAACGTCCTGACTTTC
CDR3aa: CASRQGLYSGANVLTF
d_gene: TRBD1
abundance: -
j_gene: TRBJ2-6
v_gene: TRBV11-2
len: 16

CDR3nt: TGTGCCAGCAGCTTAGTTACAGGGGTAGGCGGGGAGCTGTTTTTT
CDR3aa: CASSLVTGVGGELFF
d_gene: TRBD1
abundance: -
j_gene: TRBJ2-2
v_gene: TRBV11-2
len: 15

CDR3nt: TGTGCCAGCAGCCAAGAGACGGGGAAAAGCGCCTACAATGAGCAGTTCTTC
CDR3aa: CASSQETGKSAYNEQFF
d_gene: -
abundance: -
j_gene: TRBJ2-1
v_gene: TRBV3-1/TRBV3-2
len: 17

CDR3nt: TGTGCCAGCAGCCAGAGGCCTAATGAAAAACTGTTTTTT
CDR3aa: CASSQRPNEKLFF
d_gene: -
abundance: -
j_gene: TRBJ1-4
v_gene: TRBV11-2
len: 13

CDR3nt: TGCGCCAGCAGCCAACCACAGGGCGGCTACGAGCAGTACTTC
CDR3aa: CASSQPQGGYEQYF
d_gene: -
abundance: -
j_gene: TRBJ2-7
v_gene: TRBV5-1
len: 14

CDR3nt: TGTGCCACCAGCAGAGATACGAGGTCTGTTGCTGGTACGCAGTATTTT
CDR3aa: CATSRDTRSVAGTQYF
d_gene: -
abundance: -
j_gene: TRBJ2-3
v_gene: TRBV15
len: 16

CDR3nt: TGTGCCAGCAGTGCCGGGAACGAGCAGTACTTC
CDR3aa: CASSAGNEQYF
d_gene: -
abundance: once
j_gene: TRBJ2-7
v_gene: TRBV6-6
len: 11

CDR3nt: TGTGCCAGCAGTTTATGGGGGACAGGGGACTATGGCTACACCTTC
CDR3aa: CASSLWGTGDYGYTF
d_gene: TRBD1
abundance: -
j_gene: TRBJ1-2
v_gene: TRBV27
len: 15

CDR3nt: TGTGCTAGCAGCTTAAGTCCGGGACAGGGGTTCGAGCAGTACTTC
CDR3aa: CASSLSPGQGFEQYF
d_gene: TRBD1
abundance: -
j_gene: TRBJ2-7
v_gene: TRBV7-7
len: 15

CDR3nt: TGTGCCAGTACCCGGGAGCACAACAGCAATCAGCCCCAGCATTTT
CDR3aa: CASTREHNSNQPQHF
d_gene: -
abundance: -
j_gene: TRBJ1-5
v_gene: TRBV19
len: 15

CDR3nt: TGCGCCAGCAGCGCGGGACTAGCGGGGACCAATGAGCAGTTCTTC
CDR3aa: CASSAGLAGTNEQFF
d_gene: TRBD2
abundance: -
j_gene: TRBJ2-1
v_gene: TRBV5-1
len: 15

CDR3nt: TGTGCCAGCAATGCCAAGGGGGCTGGTAATTCACCCCTCCACTTT
CDR3aa: CASNAKGAGNSPLHF
d_gene: TRBD1
abundance: -
j_gene: TRBJ1-6
v_gene: TRBV7-2
len: 15

CDR3nt: TGTGCCAGCAGCTGGGGGGACCGAGAGACCCAGTACTTC
CDR3aa: CASSWGDRETQYF
d_gene: -
abundance: -
j_gene: TRBJ2-5
v_gene: TRBV7-9
len: 13

CDR3nt: TGTGCCACCCAACGCGAGAATACCTACAATGAGCAGTTCTTC
CDR3aa: CATQRENTYNEQFF
d_gene: -
abundance: -
j_gene: TRBJ2-1
v_gene: TRBV2
len: 14

CDR3nt: TGTGCCAGCAGCTTAATGGGGGCGCGGGGGCTTGCGAACACCGGGGAGCTGTTTTTT
CDR3aa: CASSLMGARGLANTGELFF
d_gene: -
abundance: -
j_gene: TRBJ2-2
v_gene: TRBV7-8
len: 19

CDR3nt: TGTGCCAGCAGCTCACAGCGGGCGGGCTACAATGAGCAGTTCTTC
CDR3aa: CASSSQRAGYNEQFF
d_gene: -
abundance: -
j_gene: TRBJ2-1
v_gene: TRBV9
len: 15

CDR3nt: TGTGCCAGCTCACCATACAATCGGGGGGACGCCTACGAGCAGTACTTC
CDR3aa: CASSPYNRGDAYEQYF
d_gene: TRBD2
abundance: -
j_gene: TRBJ2-7
v_gene: TRBV18
len: 16

CDR3nt: TGTGCCACCGGACAGGGGAACTATGGCTACACCTTC
CDR3aa: CATGQGNYGYTF
d_gene: TRBD1
abundance: -
j_gene: TRBJ1-2
v_gene: TRBV2
len: 12

CDR3nt: TGTGCCAGCAGCGGAGGTCGGGACAGCGACGGGCCCCAGCATTTT
CDR3aa: CASSGGRDSDGPQHF
d_gene: TRBD1
abundance: -
j_gene: TRBJ1-5
v_gene: TRBV7-2
len: 15

CDR3nt: TGTGCCAGCAGTGACCACACCCTTGCCTACGAGCAGTACTTC
CDR3aa: CASSDHTLAYEQYF
d_gene: -
abundance: -
j_gene: TRBJ2-7
v_gene: TRBV25-1
len: 14

CDR3nt: TGTGCCAGTCAGGACTCACTCACAGATACGCAGTATTTT
CDR3aa: CASQDSLTDTQYF
d_gene: -
abundance: -
j_gene: TRBJ2-3
v_gene: TRBV27
len: 13

CDR3nt: TGTGCCAGCAGTGGCGGTTGGGGGGGCGAAAGGCAAAAAGCTTTCTTT
CDR3aa: CASSGGWGGERQKAFF
d_gene: -
abundance: -
j_gene: TRBJ1-1
v_gene: TRBV25-1
len: 16

CDR3nt: TGTGCCAGCACCGGGACTCGGCCACCCTACGAGCAGTACTTC
CDR3aa: CASTGTRPPYEQYF
d_gene: -
abundance: -
j_gene: TRBJ2-7
v_gene: TRBV27
len: 14

CDR3nt: TGTGCCACCAGCAGAGGAACACAACGGGGGTTTTTGACTGAAGCTTTCTTT
CDR3aa: CATSRGTQRGFLTEAFF
d_gene: -
abundance: -
j_gene: TRBJ1-1
v_gene: TRBV15
len: 17